The 32 T cell receptor beta chains reported below all come from one sample, sequenced in a study of T cells in Graves' hyperthyroidism and ophthalmopathy. Amplified regions were TCR beta CDR3 sequences from RNA transcripts. Carried out on the TCR CDR3, a first-round RT-PCR used the HTBI primer set. Using its own MiXCR run on the multiplex PCR reads, TCRdb lists one record per CDR3 protein. Here the sample spans approximately 600,000 distinct CDR3 sequences, more than 20% being singletons. What was sequenced was blood. The source is a man aged 30 to 45 with Graves' ophthalmopathy.

A word on this clonotype: A single base separates this from a much larger clone, so it may be a read error. This chain uses TRBV30 with TRBJ2-7; D might be TRBD2 (6 bases). The length of the CDR3 is 14 residues. The germline gives CDR1 GTSNPN, CDR2 SVGIG (reference sequence). CDR3: CSWRSPGLGEQQYF. CDR3 coding DNA: TGTTCCTGGAGGTCACCGGGACTTGGCGAGCAGCAGTACTTC. Based on the CDR3 plus reference TRBV30 and TRBJ2-7, the full variable domain is SQTIHQWPATLVQPVGSPLSLECTVEGTSNPNLYWYRQAAGRGLQLLFYSVGIGQISSEVPQNLSASRPQDRQFILSSKKLLLSDSGFYLCSWRSPGLGEQQYFGPGTRLTVT.

This clonotype was seen ten or more times. The chain employs TRBV30 and TRBJ2-3; tentatively, D is TRBD1 (7 bases). Per the germline V gene, CDR1 is GTSNPN and CDR2 is SVGIG (reference sequence). The CDR3 length is 14 residues. With 6 bases removed from V and 2 bases from J, the gap between germline ends came to 15 bases. The CDR3 DNA is TGTGCCTGTCGGGGGACAGACTACACAGATACGCAGTATTTT. Translation gives CACRGTDYTDTQYF.

This sequence joins TRBV19 and TRBJ2-3; TRBD2 matches 9 bases. V lost 5 bases and J lost 1; bases outside the gene matches: 16. Germline loops: CDR1 LNHDA, CDR2 SQIVND (reference sequence). This CDR3 is 19 amino acids long. Written as DNA, the CDR3 is TGTGCCAGTAGTCCAACAGTTTCTAGCGGGACCCTTGGCACAGATACGCAGTATTTT. This encodes CASSPTVSSGTLGTDTQYF.

This clonotype was detected a few times. The V call is TRBV19, the J call TRBJ2-7, with D perhaps TRBD2 (5 bases). Germline CDR1 reads LNHDA; CDR2 reads SQIVND (reference sequence). The CDR3 covers 14 residues. Deletions cut 2 bases from V and 0 bases from J, with 8 bases between. As DNA, the CDR3 is TGTGCCAGTAGTATATCAAGCGGCTCCTACGAGCAGTACTTC. Its translation is CASSISSGSYEQYF. Full variable domain (outside the CDR3, taken from reference TRBV19 and TRBJ2-7): DGGITQSPKYLFRKEGQNVTLSCEQNLNHDAMYWYRQDPGQGLRLIYYSQIVNDFQKGDIAEGYSVSREKKESFPLTVTSAQKNPTAFYLCASSISSGSYEQYFGPGTRLTVT.

V is TRBV19 and J is TRBJ2-3; TRBD2 is a possible D gene (6 bases). The V gene's germline CDR1 is LNHDA and CDR2 SQIVND (reference sequence). CDR3 length equals 20 residues. V was pared by 0 bases and J by 9 bases, with 31 bases between. This chain's CDR3 is CASSIDPPQGTLAGPPTQYF. The CDR3 DNA reads TGTGCCAGTAGTATAGATCCGCCGCAGGGAACTCTTGCGGGGCCCCCGACGCAGTATTTT.

This chain connects TRBV5-1 to TRBJ1-1; D not certain. CDR1 and CDR2 (germline): SGHRS, YFSETQ. The CDR3 is 15 residues long. V dropped 0 bases and J dropped 2 bases, with 11 bases sitting between them. The CDR3 is CASSLAPGRNTEAFF. The CDR3 DNA follows: TGCGCCAGCAGCTTGGCGCCGGGCCGAAACACTGAAGCTTTCTTT.

Many counts were recorded for this clonotype. The chain combines TRBV11-2 with TRBJ2-7; 8 nucleotides match TRBD1. J gave up 0 bases and V 6 bases, and 4 bases lay outside the gene matches. CDR1 SGHAT and CDR2 FQNNGV come from the germline V gene. The CDR3 is made up of 14 amino acids. The CDR3 DNA reads as TGTGCCAGCAGTAGTCAGGGGGCCTCCTACGAGCAGTACTTC. Protein: CASSSQGASYEQYF.

This sequence joins TRBV24-1 and TRBJ2-1; D gene ambiguous. The germline V gene has CDR1 KGHDR and CDR2 SFDVKD. The CDR3 contains 17 residues. The V end was cut by 4 bases, the J end by 8 bases, with 23 bases between. CDR3 sequence: CATSEPWDSRNLHEQFF. The CDR3 nucleotides are TGTGCCACCAGTGAACCTTGGGATAGCAGGAATCTCCATGAGCAGTTCTTC.

This chain links TRBV11-3 with TRBJ2-7; TRBD2 might be the D (6 bases). CDR3 length: 14 residues. Germline V gene sequence: CDR1 SGHNT, CDR2 YENEEA. V lost 9 bases and J lost 0, with 15 bases in between. CDR3 sequence (DNA): TGTGCCAGAGCGGGTCAAGAGGCCTCCTACGAGCAGTACTTC. Protein product: CARAGQEASYEQYF.

The CDR3 bases are TGTGCCAGCAGTTTGGGAGAGAGCGGGGACCGCCAGGACAATGAGCAGTTCTTC. Its protein product is CASSLGESGDRQDNEQFF. The genes are TRBV28 and TRBJ2-1; 7 nucleotides agree with TRBD2. The CDR3 covers 18 residues. The junction had 16 bases not matched to a gene; V was cut back by 3 bases and J by 5 bases. CDR1 is MDHEN, CDR2 SYDVKM, per germline.

This clonotype was counted many times. The rearrangement links TRBV28 to TRBJ1-2, with 7 nucleotides matching TRBD1. In germline, CDR1 is MDHEN, CDR2 SYDVKM. Losses at the gene ends were 3 bases for V and 0 bases for J; bases not matched to a gene: 1. This CDR3 region has 14 residues. CDR3 loop: CASSFGTANYGYTF. The CDR3 DNA follows: TGTGCCAGCAGTTTCGGGACAGCTAACTATGGCTACACCTTC.

There are many counts of this clonotype. This sequence joins TRBV3-1 and TRBJ1-2, with TRBD1 identical over 7 bases. Germline V gene data show CDR1 as LGHDT and CDR2 as YNNKEL (reference sequence). CDR3 size: 16 residues. J lost 4 bases, V lost 0 bases, and 8 bases had no gene match. CDR3 sequence reads: CASSQDRLGGFYGYTF. The CDR3 DNA is TGTGCCAGCAGCCAAGATCGTTTAGGGGGCTTCTATGGCTACACCTTC.

CDR3 protein: CASSRGLADEQYF. In DNA form, the CDR3 reads TGTGCCAGTAGTAGAGGACTAGCGGACGAGCAGTACTTC. V and J are TRBV19 and TRBJ2-7; 10 bases match TRBD2. The germline CDR1 and CDR2 sequences are LNHDA and SQIVND (reference sequence). The V and J ends lost 4 bases and 5 bases, in that order; junction bases with no gene match: 2. CDR3 length equals 13 residues. Variable domain in full (rest from reference TRBV19 and TRBJ2-7): DGGITQSPKYLFRKEGQNVTLSCEQNLNHDAMYWYRQDPGQGLRLIYYSQIVNDFQKGDIAEGYSVSREKKESFPLTVTSAQKNPTAFYLCASSRGLADEQYFGPGTRLTVT.

This clonotype was seen more than once but under ten times. The V call is TRBV20-1, the J call TRBJ2-1, with 15 nucleotides matching TRBD2. This CDR3 comprises 16 residues. With 5 bases clipped from V and 7 bases from J, the junction kept 9 bases outside the gene matches. The germline CDR1 and CDR2 sequences are DFQATT and SNEGSKA (reference sequence). CDR3 DNA: TGCAGTGCTTCCCGGACTAGCGGGAGGGCCCTAAATGAGCAGTTCTTC. Its protein is CSASRTSGRALNEQFF.

The J gene is TRBJ2-3, the V gene TRBV4-1, with TRBD2 identical over 10 bases. The CDR3 spans 15 residues. The trim removed 2 bases at V and 5 bases at J, leaving 4 bases unmatched. In germline, CDR1 is MGHRA, CDR2 YSYEKL. CDR3 loop: CASSQLAGVQDTQYF. Written as DNA, the CDR3 is TGCGCCAGCAGCCAACTAGCGGGAGTTCAAGATACGCAGTATTTT.

This clonotype was recorded only once. The chain employs TRBV27 and TRBJ2-7, with D possibly TRBD2 on 6 matching bases. V lost 3 bases and J 0 bases, leaving 12 bases between the germline ends. The germline V gene has CDR1 MNHEY and CDR2 SMNVEV (reference sequence). The CDR3 runs to 15 residues. The CDR3 protein is CASSLGGATSYEQYF. The DNA for the CDR3 is TGTGCCAGCAGTTTGGGCGGGGCCACCTCCTACGAGCAGTACTTC.

This clonotype was recorded many times. The chain is built from TRBV28 and TRBJ2-7; 13 bases are shared with TRBD2. In germline, CDR1 is MDHEN, CDR2 SYDVKM. This CDR3 spans 15 amino acids. The J segment lost 4 bases and the V segment lost 5 bases, leaving 5 bases of the junction unmatched. The CDR3 reads CASSPGLAGAYEQYF. The CDR3 DNA sequence: TGTGCCAGCAGTCCCGGACTAGCGGGGGCATACGAGCAGTACTTC.

This clonotype was seen more than once but under ten times. The chain combines TRBV28 with TRBJ2-1; D is ambiguous. Germline values: CDR1 MDHEN, CDR2 SYDVKM. This CDR3 region has 14 residues. V lost 2 bases, J lost 10 bases, and 15 bases lay in between. The CDR3 nucleotides are TGTGCCAGCAGTTTAGCGGAGCCCTTCGGCGAGCAGTTCTTC. It yields the protein CASSLAEPFGEQFF.

The chain is built from TRBV6-1 and TRBJ1-6, with TRBD1 identical over 7 bases. Germline loops: CDR1 MNHNS, CDR2 SASEGT. The CDR3 runs 15 residues. Trimming removed 5 bases from V and 7 bases from J; junction bases left unmatched: 8. The CDR3 DNA follows: TGTGCCAGCAGTCGCCTCGGGACAGAGAATTCACCCCTCCACTTT. This sequence encodes CASSRLGTENSPLHF.

This clonotype has just a few counts. The rearrangement uses TRBV7-9 and TRBJ2-7; 8 nucleotides line up with TRBD1. CDR3 length: 17 amino acids. Germline V lookup: CDR1 SEHNR, CDR2 FQNEAQ (reference sequence). V shed 4 bases and J 3 bases; nucleotides not matched to a gene: 14. CDR3 protein: CASSSLDRGPRFYEQYF. In DNA, the CDR3 is TGTGCCAGCAGCTCCCTTGACAGGGGCCCGCGGTTCTACGAGCAGTACTTC.

This clonotype was counted between two and nine times. This chain links TRBV19 with TRBJ2-2; TRBD1 agrees at 9 bases. Per germline, CDR1 LNHDA and CDR2 SQIVND (reference sequence). The CDR3 loop spans 20 amino acids. V lost 3 bases, J lost 1 base, and 15 bases stayed unmatched. As DNA, the CDR3 is TGTGCCAGTAGTATTATCCCCGGAAGAAGGGGACAGGGGAACACCGGGGAGCTGTTTTTT. Its translation is CASSIIPGRRGQGNTGELFF.

This clonotype occurred many times. J is TRBJ1-5 and V is TRBV7-8; D perhaps matches TRBD1 (5 bases). The V gene lost 5 bases and the J gene lost 8 bases, with 22 bases spanning the gap. Germline V lookup: CDR1 SGHVS, CDR2 FQNEAQ. This CDR3 region has 16 residues. CDR3 amino acids: CASSPAPWDLYKPQHF. The DNA of the CDR3 is TGTGCCAGCAGCCCTGCACCCTGGGACCTATATAAGCCCCAGCATTTT.

Only a few counts were recorded for this clonotype. The chain combines TRBV12-3 or TRBV12-4 with TRBJ2-3; tentatively, D is TRBD2 (7 bases). This CDR3 region has 14 residues. Trimming cost V 5 bases and J 9 bases, with 18 bases left between them. CDR3 DNA: TGTGCCAGCAGTGGGGGGGCAGCCACACCAACGCAGTATTTT. This encodes CASSGGAATPTQYF.

A remark on this clonotype: Germline is not matched at one junction end, which may reflect a read error. The gene calls are TRBV7-7 and TRBJ2-2; D is unresolved. The CDR3 runs 15 residues. Germline V gene lookup returns CDR1 SSHAT and CDR2 FNYEAQ (reference sequence). The CDR3 DNA sequence: TGTGCTAGCAGCTTAAACTCGGTCGCGGCCGGGGAGCTGTTTTTT. This encodes CASSLNSVAAGELFF.

This clonotype occurred a few times. V is TRBV6-1 and J is TRBJ1-4; D perhaps matches TRBD1 (5 bases). This CDR3 is 14 amino acids long. V was clipped by 1 base and J by 6 bases, with 9 bases between them. The germline V gene encodes CDR1 MNHNS and CDR2 SASEGT. The CDR3 sequence is CASSEVRGDEKLFF. The CDR3 nucleotides are TGTGCCAGCAGTGAAGTAAGGGGTGATGAAAAACTGTTTTTT.

This clonotype turned up a few times. V and J are TRBV4-1 and TRBJ1-5; weak D call: TRBD1 (6 bases). V was shortened by 0 bases and J by 0 bases, with 15 bases between the two germline ends. The CDR3 consists of 18 residues. Germline loops: CDR1 MGHRA, CDR2 YSYEKL. CDR3 residues: CASSQDPHGGYSNQPQHF. The CDR3 DNA reads as TGCGCCAGCAGCCAAGATCCACACGGGGGCTATAGCAATCAGCCCCAGCATTTT.

This clonotype has just a few counts. The rearrangement uses TRBV4-1 and TRBJ2-2; the D gene is possibly TRBD2 (5 bases). The V gene lost 1 base and the J gene lost 0 bases, with 12 bases spanning the gap. Germline CDR1 MGHRA, CDR2 YSYEKL. The CDR3 loop spans 17 amino acids. CDR3 sequence (DNA): TGCGCCAGCAGCCAAGGGCCGCGCGGGTCGAACACCGGGGAGCTGTTTTTT. This gives the protein CASSQGPRGSNTGELFF.

This clonotype was detected a few times. The V and J genes are TRBV4-2 and TRBJ1-1; weak D call: TRBD1 (5 bases). The CDR3 extends over 13 amino acids. The ends were cut back, 7 bases at V and 1 base at J, with 10 bases in the middle. Looked up from germline, CDR1 is LGHNA and CDR2 is YNFKEQ. CDR3: CASIGGKNTEAFF. CDR3 nucleotide sequence: TGTGCCAGCATTGGGGGGAAGAACACTGAAGCTTTCTTT.

This clonotype was seen a handful of times. The chain carries TRBV28 and TRBJ2-5; 8 bases map to TRBD1. V was pared by 3 bases and J by 5 bases, with 5 bases of the junction left unmatched. Germline assignment: CDR1 MDHEN and CDR2 SYDVKM. This CDR3 is built from 14 residues. CDR3 in amino acids: CASSFRGRGETQYF. CDR3 in DNA: TGTGCCAGCAGTTTCAGGGGGCGAGGGGAGACCCAGTACTTC.

In this sample, this clonotype turned up many times. This rearrangement joins TRBV20-1 to TRBJ2-7, with 7 bases lining up with TRBD1. Losses at the gene ends were 6 bases for V and 1 base for J; bases not matched to a gene: 6. There are 13 residues in the CDR3. Germline V gene data show CDR1 as DFQATT and CDR2 as SNEGSKA (reference sequence). The CDR3 sequence: CSAQDRFSYEQYF. For the CDR3, the DNA is TGCAGTGCCCAGGACAGGTTTTCCTACGAGCAGTACTTC.

This clonotype was counted between two and nine times. The genes are TRBV11-2 and TRBJ2-3, with 9 positions matching TRBD2. Germline assignment: CDR1 SGHAT and CDR2 FQNNGV. This CDR3 has 17 amino acids. Trimming removed 0 bases from V and 5 bases from J; junction bases left unmatched: 9. The CDR3 reads CASSLDRSGSGGDTQYF. The CDR3 DNA reads as TGTGCCAGCAGCTTAGACCGTAGCGGGAGCGGTGGAGATACGCAGTATTTT.

This clonotype was observed a few times. The V gene is TRBV20-1, the J gene TRBJ2-1; tentative D call: TRBD2 (6 bases). Trimming took off 8 bases at V and 8 bases at J, with 13 bases between the two ends. CDR3 length: 11 residues. Germline CDR1 reads DFQATT; CDR2 reads SNEGSKA (reference sequence). The CDR3 protein is CSTLRDYEQFF. The CDR3 DNA reads TGCAGTACTCTGAGGGACTATGAGCAGTTCTTC.